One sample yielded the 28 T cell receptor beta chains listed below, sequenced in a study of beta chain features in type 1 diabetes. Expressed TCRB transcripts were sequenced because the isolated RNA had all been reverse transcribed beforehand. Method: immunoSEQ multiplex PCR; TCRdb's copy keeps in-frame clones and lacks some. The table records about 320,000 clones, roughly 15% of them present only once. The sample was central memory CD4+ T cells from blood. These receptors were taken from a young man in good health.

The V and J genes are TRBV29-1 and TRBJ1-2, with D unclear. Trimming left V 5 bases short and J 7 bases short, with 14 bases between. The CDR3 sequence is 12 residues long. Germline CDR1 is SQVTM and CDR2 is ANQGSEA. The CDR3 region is CSVLEGKAGYTF. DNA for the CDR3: TGCAGCGTTTTGGAGGGCAAGGCTGGCTACACCTTC. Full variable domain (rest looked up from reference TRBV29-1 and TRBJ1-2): SAVISQKPSRDICQRGTSLTIQCQVDSQVTMMFWYRQQPGQSLTLIATANQGSEATYESGFVIDKFPISRPNLTFSTLTVSNMSPEDSSIYLCSVLEGKAGYTFGSGTRLTVV.

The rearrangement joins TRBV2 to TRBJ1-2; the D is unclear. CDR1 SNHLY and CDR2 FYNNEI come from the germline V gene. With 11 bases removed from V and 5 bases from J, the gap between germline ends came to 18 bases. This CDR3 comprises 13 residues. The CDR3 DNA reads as TGTGCCCGCAAAGGCATTAGGAGGTATGGCTACACCTTC. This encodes CARKGIRRYGYTF. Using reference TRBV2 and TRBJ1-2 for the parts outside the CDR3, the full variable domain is EPEVTQTPSHQVTQMGQEVILRCVPISNHLYFYWYRQILGQKVEFLVSFYNNEISEKSEIFDDQFSVERPDGSNFTLKIRSTKLEDSAMYFCARKGIRRYGYTFGSGTRLTVV.

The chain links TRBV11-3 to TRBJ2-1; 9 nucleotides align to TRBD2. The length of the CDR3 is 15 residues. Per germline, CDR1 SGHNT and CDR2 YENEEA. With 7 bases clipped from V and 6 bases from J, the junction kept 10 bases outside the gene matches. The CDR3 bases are TGTGCCAGCACCCCCCACGCGGGGGGGCTCAATGAGCAGTTCTTC. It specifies CASTPHAGGLNEQFF.

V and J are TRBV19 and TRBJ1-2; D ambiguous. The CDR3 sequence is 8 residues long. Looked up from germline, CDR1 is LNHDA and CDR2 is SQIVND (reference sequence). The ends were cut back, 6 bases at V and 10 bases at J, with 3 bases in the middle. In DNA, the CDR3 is TGTGCCAGTAGACCCTACACCTTC. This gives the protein CASRPYTF.

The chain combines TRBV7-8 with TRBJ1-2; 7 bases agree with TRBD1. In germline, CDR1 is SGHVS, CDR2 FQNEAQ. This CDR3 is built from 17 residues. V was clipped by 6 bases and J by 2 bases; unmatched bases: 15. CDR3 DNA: TGTGCCAGCAGTGGCCCCCGGACAGGCGAAAAGAACTATGGCTACACCTTC. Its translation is CASSGPRTGEKNYGYTF. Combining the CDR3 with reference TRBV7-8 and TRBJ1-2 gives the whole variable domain GAGVSQSPRYKVAKRGQDVALRCDPISGHVSLFWYQQALGQGPEFLTYFQNEAQLDKSGLPSDRFFAERPEGSVSTLKIQRTQQEDSAVYLCASSGPRTGEKNYGYTFGSGTRLTVV.

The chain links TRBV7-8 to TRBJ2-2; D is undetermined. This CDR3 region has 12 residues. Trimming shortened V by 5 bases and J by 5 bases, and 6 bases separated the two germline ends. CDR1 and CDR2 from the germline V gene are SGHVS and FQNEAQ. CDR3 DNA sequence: TGTGCCAGCAGCCAAACAACCGGGGAGCTGTTTTTT. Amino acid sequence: CASSQTTGELFF.

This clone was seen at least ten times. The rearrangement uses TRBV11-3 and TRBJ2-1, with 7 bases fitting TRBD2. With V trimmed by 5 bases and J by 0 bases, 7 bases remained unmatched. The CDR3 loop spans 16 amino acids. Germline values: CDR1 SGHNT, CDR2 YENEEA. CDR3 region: CASSKGGSGSYNEQFF. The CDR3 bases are TGTGCCAGCAGCAAAGGCGGGAGTGGCTCCTACAATGAGCAGTTCTTC.

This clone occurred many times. The CDR3 DNA reads as TGCGCCAGCAGCCAAGCCTTGGGGGGTCGGGGCTACACCTTC. It translates to CASSQALGGRGYTF. J is TRBJ1-2 and V is TRBV4-3, with TRBD1 as a possible D gene (5 bases). This CDR3 contains 14 residues. Germline values: CDR1 LGHNA, CDR2 YSLEER. Between the trimmed V and J ends, which lost 1 base and 8 bases, there was a span of 14 bases.

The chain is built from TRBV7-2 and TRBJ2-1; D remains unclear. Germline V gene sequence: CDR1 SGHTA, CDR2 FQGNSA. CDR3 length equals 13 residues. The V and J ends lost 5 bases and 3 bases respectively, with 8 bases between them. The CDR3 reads CASSDGVYNEQFF. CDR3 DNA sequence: TGTGCCAGCAGCGATGGCGTCTACAATGAGCAGTTCTTC.

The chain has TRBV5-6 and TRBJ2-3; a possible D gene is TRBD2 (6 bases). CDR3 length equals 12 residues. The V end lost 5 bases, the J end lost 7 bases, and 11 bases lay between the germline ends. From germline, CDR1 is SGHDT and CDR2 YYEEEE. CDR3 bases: TGTGCCAGCAGTCGTAGCGGATATACGCAGTATTTT. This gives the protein CASSRSGYTQYF.

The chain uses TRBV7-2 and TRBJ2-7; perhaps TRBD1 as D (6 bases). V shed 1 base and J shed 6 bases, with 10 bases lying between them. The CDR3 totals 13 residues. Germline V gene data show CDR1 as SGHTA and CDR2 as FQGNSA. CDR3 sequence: CASSLGGQVEQYF. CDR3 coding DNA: TGTGCCAGCAGCTTAGGGGGGCAGGTCGAGCAGTACTTC.

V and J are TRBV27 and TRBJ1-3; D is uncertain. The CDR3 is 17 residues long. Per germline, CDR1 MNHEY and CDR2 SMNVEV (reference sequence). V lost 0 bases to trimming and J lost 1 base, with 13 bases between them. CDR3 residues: CASSLSSTWESGNTIYF. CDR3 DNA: TGTGCCAGCAGTTTATCCTCCACATGGGAATCTGGAAACACCATATATTTT.

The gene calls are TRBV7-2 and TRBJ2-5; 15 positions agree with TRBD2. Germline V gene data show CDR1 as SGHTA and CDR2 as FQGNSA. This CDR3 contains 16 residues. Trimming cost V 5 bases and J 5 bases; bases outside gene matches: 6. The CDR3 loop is CASSVSGTSGRETQYF. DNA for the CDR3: TGTGCCAGCAGCGTCTCCGGGACTAGCGGGAGGGAGACCCAGTACTTC.

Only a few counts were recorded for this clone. The CDR3: CASSSEGNTIYF. The DNA for the CDR3 is TGTGCCAGCAGCTCCGAAGGTAACACCATATATTTT. This rearrangement joins TRBV5-5 to TRBJ1-3; D gene unclear. CDR1 is SGHKS and CDR2 is YYEKEE in the germline V gene (reference sequence). V lost 3 bases and J 7 bases, leaving 8 bases between the germline ends. CDR3 length: 12 amino acids.

The CDR3 DNA is TGTGCCAGCAGTTACTCGAAACCTACAGATACGCAGTATTTT. As protein: CASSYSKPTDTQYF. This chain joins TRBV6-5 and TRBJ2-3; D is ambiguous. Trimming took off 0 bases at V and 3 bases at J, with 7 bases between the two ends. The CDR3 spans 14 residues. In germline, CDR1 is MNHEY, CDR2 SVGAGI.

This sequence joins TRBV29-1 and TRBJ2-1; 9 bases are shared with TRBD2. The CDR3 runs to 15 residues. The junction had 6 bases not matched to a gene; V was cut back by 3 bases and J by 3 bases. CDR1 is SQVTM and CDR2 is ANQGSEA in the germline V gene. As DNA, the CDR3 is TGCAGCGTTGATCGACTAGCGGAATTCTACAATGAGCAGTTCTTC. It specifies CSVDRLAEFYNEQFF.

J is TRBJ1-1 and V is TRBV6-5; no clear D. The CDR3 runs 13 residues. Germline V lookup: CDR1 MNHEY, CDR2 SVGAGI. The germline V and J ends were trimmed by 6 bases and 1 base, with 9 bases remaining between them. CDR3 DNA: TGTGCCAGCAGAACCACACGGAACACTGAAGCTTTCTTT. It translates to CASRTTRNTEAFF.

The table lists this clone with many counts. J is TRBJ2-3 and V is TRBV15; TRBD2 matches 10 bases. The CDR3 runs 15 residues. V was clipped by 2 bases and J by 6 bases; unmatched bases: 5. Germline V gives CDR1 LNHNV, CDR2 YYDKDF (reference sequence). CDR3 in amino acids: CATSRLAGAGDTQYF. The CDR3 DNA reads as TGTGCCACCAGCAGACTAGCGGGAGCTGGGGATACGCAGTATTTT.

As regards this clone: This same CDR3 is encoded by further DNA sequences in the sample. CDR3 loop: CASSLGAGGISYNEQFF. CDR3 in DNA: TGTGCCAGCAGTTTAGGGGCGGGAGGAATCTCTTACAATGAGCAGTTCTTC. This sequence joins TRBV27 and TRBJ2-1; 8 bases agree with TRBD2. The CDR3 loop spans 17 amino acids. CDR1 is MNHEY and CDR2 is SMNVEV in the germline V gene (reference sequence). V lost 2 bases to trimming and J lost 4 bases; unmatched junction nucleotides: 10.

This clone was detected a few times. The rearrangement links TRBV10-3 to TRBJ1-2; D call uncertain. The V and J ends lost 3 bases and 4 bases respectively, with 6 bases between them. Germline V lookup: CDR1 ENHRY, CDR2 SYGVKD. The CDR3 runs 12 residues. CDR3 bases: TGTGCCATCAGTGATGGACTCTATGGCTACACCTTC. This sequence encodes CAISDGLYGYTF.

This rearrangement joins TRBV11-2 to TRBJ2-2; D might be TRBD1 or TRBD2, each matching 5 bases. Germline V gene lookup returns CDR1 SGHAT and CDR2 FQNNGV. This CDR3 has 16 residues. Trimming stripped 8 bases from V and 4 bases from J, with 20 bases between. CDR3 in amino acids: CASRTTEGLGTGELFF. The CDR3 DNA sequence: TGTGCCAGCCGCACCACCGAGGGGTTAGGCACCGGGGAGCTGTTTTTT.

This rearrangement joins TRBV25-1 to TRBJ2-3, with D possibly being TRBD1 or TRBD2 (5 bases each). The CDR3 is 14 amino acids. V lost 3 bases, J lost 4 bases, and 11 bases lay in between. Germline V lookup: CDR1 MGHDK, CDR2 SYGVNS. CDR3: CASSERVGADTQYF. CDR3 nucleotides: TGTGCCAGCAGTGAGAGGGTAGGGGCAGATACGCAGTATTTT.

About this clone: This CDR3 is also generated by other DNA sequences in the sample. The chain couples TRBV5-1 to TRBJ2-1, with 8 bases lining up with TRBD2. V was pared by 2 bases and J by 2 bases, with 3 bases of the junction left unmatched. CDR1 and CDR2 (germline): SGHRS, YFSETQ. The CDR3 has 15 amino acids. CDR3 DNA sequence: TGCGCCAGCAGCTTAGCGGGAGAGGCCTACAATGAGCAGTTCTTC. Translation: CASSLAGEAYNEQFF.

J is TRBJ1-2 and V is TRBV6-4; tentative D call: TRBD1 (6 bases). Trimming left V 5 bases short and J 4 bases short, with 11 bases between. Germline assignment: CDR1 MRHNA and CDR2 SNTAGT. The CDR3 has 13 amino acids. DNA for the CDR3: TGTGCCAGCAGTCAGGAACAGGGCTATGGCTACACCTTC. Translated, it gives CASSQEQGYGYTF.

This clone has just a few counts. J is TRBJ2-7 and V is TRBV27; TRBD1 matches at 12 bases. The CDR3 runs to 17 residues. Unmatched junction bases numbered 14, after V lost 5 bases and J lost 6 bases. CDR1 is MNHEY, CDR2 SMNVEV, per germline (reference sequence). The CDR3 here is CASSTNRDRGLGGEQYF. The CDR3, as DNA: TGTGCCAGCAGTACTAACCGGGACAGGGGGCTAGGAGGCGAGCAGTACTTC.

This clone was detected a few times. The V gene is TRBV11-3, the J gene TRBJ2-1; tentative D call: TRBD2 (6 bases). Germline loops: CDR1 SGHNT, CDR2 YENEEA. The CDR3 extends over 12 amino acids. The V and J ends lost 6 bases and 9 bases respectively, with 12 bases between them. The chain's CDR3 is CASRQGGGEQFF. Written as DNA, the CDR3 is TGTGCCAGCAGGCAGGGAGGAGGTGAGCAGTTCTTC.

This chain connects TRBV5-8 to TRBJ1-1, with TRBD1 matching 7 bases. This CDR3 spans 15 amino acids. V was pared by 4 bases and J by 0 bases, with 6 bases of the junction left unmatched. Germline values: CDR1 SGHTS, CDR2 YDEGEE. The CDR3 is CASSLGTVVNTEAFF. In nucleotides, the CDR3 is TGTGCCAGCAGCCTCGGGACAGTAGTGAACACTGAAGCTTTCTTT.

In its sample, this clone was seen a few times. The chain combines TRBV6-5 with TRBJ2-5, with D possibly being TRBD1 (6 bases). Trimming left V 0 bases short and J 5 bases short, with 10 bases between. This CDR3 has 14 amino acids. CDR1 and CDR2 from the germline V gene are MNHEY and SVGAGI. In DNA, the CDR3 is TGTGCCAGCAGTTACTCGAATAGGGGGGAGACCCAGTACTTC. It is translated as CASSYSNRGETQYF.